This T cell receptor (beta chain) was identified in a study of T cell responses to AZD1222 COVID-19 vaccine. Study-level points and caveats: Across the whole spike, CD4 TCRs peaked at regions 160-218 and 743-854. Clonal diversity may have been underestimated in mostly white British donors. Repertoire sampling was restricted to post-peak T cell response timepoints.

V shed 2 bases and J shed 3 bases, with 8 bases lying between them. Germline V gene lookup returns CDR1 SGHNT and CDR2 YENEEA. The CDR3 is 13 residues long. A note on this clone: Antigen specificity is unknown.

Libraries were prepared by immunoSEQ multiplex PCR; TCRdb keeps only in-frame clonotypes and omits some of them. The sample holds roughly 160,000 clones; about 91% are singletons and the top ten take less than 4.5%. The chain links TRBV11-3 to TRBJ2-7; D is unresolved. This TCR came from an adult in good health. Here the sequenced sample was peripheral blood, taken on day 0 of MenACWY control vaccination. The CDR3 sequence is CASSLKASYEQYF. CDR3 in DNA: TGTGCCAGCAGCTTAAAAGCGAGCTACGAGCAGTACTTC. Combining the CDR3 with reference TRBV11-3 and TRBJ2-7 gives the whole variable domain EAGVVQSPRYKIIEKKQPVAFWCNPISGHNTLYWYLQNLGQGPELLIRYENEEAVDDSQLPKDRFSAERLKGVDSTLKIQPAELGDSAVYLCASSLKASYEQYFGPGTRLTVT.